This TCR beta chain was recovered during a study of cytotoxic CD8 clonotypes in ibrutinib-treated CLL. CDR3 length: 17 amino acids. V was cut by 8 bases and J by 7 bases, with 27 bases left in between. Germline CDR1 and CDR2: SEHNR and FQNEAQ (reference sequence). The assay was immunoSEQ multiplex PCR, and TCRdb's table has in-frame clones only and misses some. The table has approximately 26,000 clones, over 65% seen once. The J gene is TRBJ2-1, the V gene TRBV7-9; D gene ambiguous. Source: PBMCs, taken after 12 months of ibrutinib treatment. The clonotype originates from a human donor with chronic lymphocytic leukemia. The CDR3 nucleotides read TGTGCCAGCCAACTCAACTGGCAGTCCCCAACCGGGAATGAGCAGTTCTTC. Protein sequence: CASQLNWQSPTGNEQFF. Based on the CDR3 plus reference TRBV7-9 and TRBJ2-1, the full variable domain is DTGVSQNPRHKITKRGQNVTFRCDPISEHNRLYWYRQTLGQGPEFLTYFQNEAQLEKSRLLSDRFSAERPKGSFSTLEIQRTEQGDSAMYLCASQLNWQSPTGNEQFFGPGTRLTVL.